The next 24 T cell receptor beta chains were all read from a single sample in a study of CD8 T cells in ankylosing spondylitis. TCRdb itself ran the 5' RACE reads through MiXCR, one entry per CDR3 protein. There are 35,000 to 50,000 distinct CDR3 sequences in the sample; roughly 3.1% occur only once, and 2.8% lies in the top ten. The specimen sequenced was blood, either unsorted or a sorted T cell fraction (not recorded which). These receptors were collected from a male donor with ankylosing spondylitis or in good health (not recorded which).

Details on this clonotype: The junction does not match germline at one end; this may be a read error. The genes are TRBV9 and TRBJ2-3; D is possibly TRBD2 (7 bases). Looked up from germline, CDR1 is SGDLS and CDR2 is YYNGEE. This CDR3 is built from 16 residues. The CDR3 protein is CASSAGAAGAKDTQDF. The CDR3 nucleotides read TGTGCCAGCAGCGCAGGGGCTGCGGGAGCTAAAGATACGCAGGATTTT.

V gene TRBV9 combines with J gene TRBJ1-3; 8 positions agree with TRBD1. The ends lost 0 bases at V and 1 base at J; junction bases unmatched: 6. CDR1 and CDR2 from the germline V gene are SGDLS and YYNGEE. This CDR3 has 17 amino acids. The CDR3 region is CASSVGGTGVSGNTIYF. The CDR3 bases are TGTGCCAGCAGCGTAGGAGGGACAGGAGTTTCTGGAAACACCATATATTTT.

This clonotype was found many times. The V and J genes are TRBV9 and TRBJ1-4; D might be TRBD1 (5 bases). V lost 3 bases, J lost 4 bases, and 16 bases lay in between. The CDR3 is made up of 16 amino acids. The V gene's germline CDR1 is SGDLS and CDR2 YYNGEE. CDR3 DNA sequence: TGTGCCAGCAGCGGAGCGGGACGCCCACTTAATGAAAAACTGTTTTTT. This encodes CASSGAGRPLNEKLFF.

This clonotype was recorded at least ten times. The chain links TRBV9 to TRBJ2-1; 8 positions agree with TRBD2. Germline values: CDR1 SGDLS, CDR2 YYNGEE. V trimming: 4 bases; J trimming: 7 bases; junction bases outside the gene matches: 7. There are 14 residues in the CDR3. The chain's CDR3 is CASSSPGLVNEQFF. In DNA form, the CDR3 reads TGTGCCAGCAGCTCTCCGGGACTAGTTAATGAGCAGTTCTTC.

Many counts were recorded for this clonotype. The V and J genes are TRBV9 and TRBJ2-3, with 11 bases that match TRBD1. Germline loops: CDR1 SGDLS, CDR2 YYNGEE. This CDR3 contains 16 residues. V gave up 4 bases and J gave up 1 base; unmatched junction bases: 5. In DNA form, the CDR3 reads TGTGCCAGCAGCTCCCGGACAGGGGGCGGCACAGATACGCAGTATTTT. Encoded protein: CASSSRTGGGTDTQYF.

This clonotype was counted ten times or more. The chain uses TRBV9 and TRBJ2-1; TRBD1 matches 7 bases. Germline values: CDR1 SGDLS, CDR2 YYNGEE. This CDR3 is built from 15 residues. The V segment lost 0 bases and the J segment 7 bases; nucleotides outside the gene matches: 7. CDR3 region: CASSVVGQGENEQFF. The DNA of the CDR3 is TGTGCCAGCAGCGTAGTAGGGCAGGGGGAGAATGAGCAGTTCTTC.

The sample holds a few counts of this clonotype. This chain connects TRBV11-3 to TRBJ1-1; 9 bases are a match to TRBD1. The length of the CDR3 is 16 residues. The ends lost 0 bases at V and 3 bases at J; junction bases unmatched: 5. Germline CDR1 SGHNT, CDR2 YENEEA. The CDR3 bases are TGTGCCAGCAGCTTAGATATGGACAGGGGATACACTGAAGCTTTCTTT. It is translated as CASSLDMDRGYTEAFF.

Ten or more counts support this clonotype. The chain has TRBV9 and TRBJ2-3, with unresolved D. Germline V gives CDR1 SGDLS, CDR2 YYNGEE. There are 14 residues in the CDR3. Trimming took off 2 bases at V and 1 base at J, with 8 bases between the two ends. The DNA for the CDR3 is TGTGCCAGCAGCGTTATGATGGGCACAGATACGCAGTATTTT. Amino acid sequence: CASSVMMGTDTQYF.

This clonotype was counted many times. The chain couples TRBV9 to TRBJ2-1, with D maybe TRBD1 (5 bases). Germline V CDR1 and CDR2: SGDLS, YYNGEE. This CDR3 region has 14 residues. V lost 1 base and J 9 bases, leaving 14 bases between the germline ends. The CDR3 region is CASSVMGQGLEQFF. CDR3 bases: TGTGCCAGCAGCGTAATGGGGCAGGGTCTTGAGCAGTTCTTC.

This clonotype showed up many times. This chain links TRBV9 with TRBJ2-3; 12 positions agree with TRBD2. J gave up 5 bases and V 0 bases, and 7 bases lay outside the gene matches. The germline gives CDR1 SGDLS, CDR2 YYNGEE. The CDR3 is 17 amino acids. The CDR3 spells CASSVAPSGRAGDTQYF. The CDR3 nucleotides are TGTGCCAGCAGCGTAGCCCCTAGCGGGAGGGCCGGAGATACGCAGTATTTT.

In its sample, this clonotype was seen many times. The chain couples TRBV9 to TRBJ1-2; 8 positions match TRBD1. Per germline, CDR1 SGDLS and CDR2 YYNGEE. The V segment lost 0 bases and the J segment 4 bases; nucleotides outside the gene matches: 8. This CDR3 region has 16 residues. Here the CDR3 reads CASSVAGQGFPYGYTF. DNA for the CDR3: TGTGCCAGCAGCGTAGCTGGACAGGGATTCCCCTATGGCTACACCTTC.

This chain connects TRBV9 to TRBJ2-2; possibly TRBD2 for D (6 bases). CDR1 SGDLS and CDR2 YYNGEE come from the germline V gene. V lost 3 bases and J 5 bases, leaving 20 bases between the germline ends. This CDR3 is 17 amino acids long. CDR3 region: CASSGGLTRAGTGELFF. CDR3 nucleotides: TGTGCCAGCAGCGGAGGACTTACTAGGGCGGGGACCGGGGAGCTGTTTTTT.

There are many counts of this clonotype. V usage is TRBV9 and J usage is TRBJ2-6, with 13 bases matching TRBD2. This CDR3 spans 19 amino acids. The germline gives CDR1 SGDLS, CDR2 YYNGEE. The V gene end was trimmed by 0 bases and the J gene end by 5 bases; junction bases not matched to a gene: 8. The DNA of the CDR3 is TGTGCCAGCAGCGTAGACGGGACTAGCGGGAATGTAAGGGCCAACGTCCTGACTTTC. Protein product: CASSVDGTSGNVRANVLTF.

The table lists this clonotype with many counts. This chain links TRBV9 with TRBJ2-1; D ambiguous. The V end lost 4 bases, the J end lost 0 bases, and 17 bases lay between the germline ends. Germline V CDR1 and CDR2: SGDLS, YYNGEE. This CDR3 comprises 17 residues. The CDR3 DNA follows: TGTGCCAGCAGCCCCCGTGGCCCTTTGAGCTCCTACAATGAGCAGTTCTTC. Translating gives CASSPRGPLSSYNEQFF.

This clonotype was found many times. The chain recombines TRBV9 with TRBJ2-5; D remains ambiguous. This CDR3 is built from 13 residues. The germline V gene has CDR1 SGDLS and CDR2 YYNGEE. V was cut by 3 bases and J by 5 bases, with 11 bases left in between. The CDR3 sequence is CASSARIDETQYF. The CDR3 DNA sequence: TGTGCCAGCAGCGCCCGCATCGATGAGACCCAGTACTTC.

This clonotype has at least ten counts. V gene TRBV9 combines with J gene TRBJ2-4; weak D call: TRBD2 (7 bases). Germline V CDR1 and CDR2: SGDLS, YYNGEE. Trimming shortened V by 3 bases and J by 3 bases, and 13 bases separated the two germline ends. This CDR3 region has 15 residues. Here the CDR3 DNA reads TGTGCCAGCAGCGGGGGGGGGGCCTTCAAAAACATTCAGTACTTC. Amino acids: CASSGGGAFKNIQYF.

Notes on this clonotype: Possible read error: a much larger clone is one base away. This chain joins TRBV9 and TRBJ2-1; D is possibly TRBD2 (6 bases). This CDR3 contains 13 residues. Germline loops: CDR1 SGDLS, CDR2 YYNGEE. DNA of the CDR3: TGTGCCAGCAGTGAACTAGCCACGAATGATCAGTTCTTC. Translated, it gives CASSELATNDQFF.

This clonotype has at least ten counts. The chain has TRBV9 and TRBJ2-2; D may be TRBD2 (6 bases). Per the germline V gene, CDR1 is SGDLS and CDR2 is YYNGEE. This CDR3 spans 12 amino acids. Trimming left V 9 bases short and J 7 bases short, with 13 bases between. The CDR3 reads CATGSGGGELFF. DNA for the CDR3: TGTGCCACTGGCTCCGGGGGCGGGGAGCTGTTTTTT.

This clonotype was recorded many times. The V and J genes are TRBV9 and TRBJ2-3; the match to TRBD2 covers 11 bases. This CDR3 region has 16 residues. Germline-derived CDR1 and CDR2 are SGDLS and YYNGEE. V was pared by 0 bases and J by 5 bases, with 5 bases of the junction left unmatched. CDR3: CASSVAGTSGQDTQYF. In DNA, the CDR3 is TGTGCCAGCAGCGTAGCCGGGACTAGCGGCCAAGATACGCAGTATTTT.

This clonotype showed up many times. The CDR3, as DNA: TGTGCCAGCAGCGTAGGCACAACGTCTAACTATGGCTACACCTTC. Residues: CASSVGTTSNYGYTF. The rearrangement links TRBV9 to TRBJ1-2, with no clear D. Germline V gives CDR1 SGDLS, CDR2 YYNGEE. V dropped 0 bases and J dropped 0 bases, with 9 bases sitting between them. This CDR3 has 15 residues. Variable domain in full (rest from reference TRBV9 and TRBJ1-2): DSGVTQTPKHLITATGQRVTLRCSPRSGDLSVYWYQQSLDQGLQFLIQYYNGEERAKGNILERFSAQQFPDLHSELNLSSLELGDSALYFCASSVGTTSNYGYTFGSGTRLTVV.

This clonotype was counted ten times or more. This chain joins TRBV9 and TRBJ1-2; D is unresolved. V was shortened by 0 bases and J by 5 bases, with 14 bases between the two germline ends. CDR3 length: 15 amino acids. Germline V gene lookup returns CDR1 SGDLS and CDR2 YYNGEE. CDR3: CASSVGPGLAYGYTF. The CDR3 nucleotides read TGTGCCAGCAGCGTAGGTCCAGGTCTTGCATATGGCTACACCTTC.

This clonotype was recorded many times. The V and J genes are TRBV9 and TRBJ2-2; 8 positions match TRBD1. The germline gives CDR1 SGDLS, CDR2 YYNGEE. This CDR3 comprises 18 residues. Trimming removed 0 bases from V and 7 bases from J; junction bases left unmatched: 14. The chain's CDR3 is CASSVGNRGALGGGELFF. The CDR3 DNA reads TGTGCCAGCAGCGTAGGGAACAGGGGGGCCCTAGGTGGCGGGGAGCTGTTTTTT.

This clonotype was counted between two and nine times. The chain couples TRBV9 to TRBJ1-1; 7 bases agree with TRBD1. With V trimmed by 1 base and J by 2 bases, 2 bases remained unmatched. The length of the CDR3 is 14 residues. Germline CDR1 and CDR2: SGDLS and YYNGEE. The CDR3 DNA sequence: TGTGCCAGCAGCGTAAGGGACAGTAACACTGAAGCTTTCTTT. Its protein is CASSVRDSNTEAFF.

This clonotype was counted between two and nine times. This chain connects TRBV9 to TRBJ2-1; possible D gene TRBD2, 6 bases. Trimming took off 0 bases at V and 4 bases at J, with 14 bases between the two ends. Germline V lookup: CDR1 SGDLS, CDR2 YYNGEE. The CDR3 covers 16 residues. The DNA for the CDR3 is TGTGCCAGCAGCGTAGAGTTGGGGGGAACTTACAATGAGCAGTTCTTC. This translates into CASSVELGGTYNEQFF. The full variable domain, completed using reference TRBV9 and TRBJ2-1, is DSGVTQTPKHLITATGQRVTLRCSPRSGDLSVYWYQQSLDQGLQFLIQYYNGEERAKGNILERFSAQQFPDLHSELNLSSLELGDSALYFCASSVELGGTYNEQFFGPGTRLTVL.